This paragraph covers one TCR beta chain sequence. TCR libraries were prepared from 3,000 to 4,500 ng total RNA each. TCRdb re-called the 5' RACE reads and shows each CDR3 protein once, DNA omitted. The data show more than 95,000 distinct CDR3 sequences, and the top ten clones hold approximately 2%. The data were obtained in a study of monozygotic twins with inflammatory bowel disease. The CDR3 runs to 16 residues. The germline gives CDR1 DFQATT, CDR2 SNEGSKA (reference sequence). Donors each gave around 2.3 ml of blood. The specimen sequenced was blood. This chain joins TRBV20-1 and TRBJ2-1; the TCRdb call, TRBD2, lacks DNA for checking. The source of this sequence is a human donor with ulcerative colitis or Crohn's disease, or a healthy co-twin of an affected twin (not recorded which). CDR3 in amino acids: CSAHPRRAGSYNEQFF.